Listed below are T cell receptor beta chains from one sample, sequenced in a study of blood T cell repertoires in COVID-19. Profiling relied on immunoSEQ multiplex PCR, and the TCRdb table lists in-frame clones only, not all of them. The sample yields around 220,000 clones, about 90% seen once. Source material: PBMCs or T cells enriched from blood (not recorded which). Every receptor here comes from a woman aged 18-35 years who had recovered from COVID-19. The conserved cysteine and the conserved F or W are not part of the CDR3 here. Clone size, where shown, is once, few, many, or a class for clones that have expanded.

. | TRBJ2-5 | TRBV7-2 | ASSLVPSPGAQY
. | TRBJ1-4 | TRBV19 | ASSTQPGQGGEKLF
. | TRBJ2-1 | TRBV7-9 | ASSSLSGGPYNEQF
. | TRBJ1-5 | TRBV4-2 | ASSQGREGQPQH
few | TRBJ1-2 | TRBV5-1 | ASSSTGNYGYT
. | TRBJ1-2 | TRBV6-5 | ASSYRGDNYGYT
. | TRBJ1-1 | TRBV7-9 | ASSPGSEAF
. | TRBJ2-7 | TRBV28 | ASSWGGRVSEQY
. | TRBJ2-2 | TRBV7-2 | ASSRDTNTGELF
. | TRBJ1-1 | TRBV29-1 | TILGQTNTEAF
. | TRBJ2-7 | TRBV27 | ASSLSVGSYEQY
. | TRBJ2-3 | TRBV7-9 | ASSLGSAADTQY
. | TRBJ2-3 | TRBV28 | ASRGGLAGGADTQY
. | TRBJ2-5 | TRBV5-1 | ASSRTNRGKETQY
. | TRBJ1-1 | TRBV6-5 | ASSTGLKAF
. | TRBJ2-2 | TRBV2 | ASSDARNTGELF
. | TRBJ2-7 | TRBV2 | ASSEKTQSYEQY
. | TRBJ1-1 | TRBV6-2/TRBV6-3 | ASSTHRAEDPFFAF
. | TRBJ1-2 | TRBV5-1 | ASSLAVNADGGYT
. | TRBJ2-2 | TRBV24-1 | ATLGDSPYTGELF
. | TRBJ1-4 | TRBV9 | ASSVGAGPTNEKLF
. | TRBJ1-5 | TRBV12-3/TRBV12-4 | ASSRGRGQPQH
few | TRBJ1-1 | TRBV20-1 | SASQSTGISEAF
. | TRBJ1-2 | TRBV6-5 | ASSYEGDGYT
. | TRBJ2-1 | TRBV3-1/TRBV3-2 | ASSQDQLAGYNEQF
. | TRBJ1-2 | TRBV11-3 | ARTPGQGLGGYT
. | TRBJ1-6 | TRBV6-5 | ASSYGTGVSPLH
. | TRBJ1-2 | TRBV5-1 | ASSPTPGQGLDYGYT
. | TRBJ2-3 | TRBV5-1 | ASNLGQGTDTQY
. | TRBJ2-6 | TRBV19 | ASSPNMVTFSGANVLT
. | TRBJ1-5 | TRBV28 | ASSPTGQHNQPQH
. | TRBJ2-1 | TRBV12-3/TRBV12-4 | ASSFDRNNEQF
. | TRBJ2-7 | TRBV2 | ASSIREVEQY
. | TRBJ2-3 | TRBV10-3 | AISESWDSIGY
. | TRBJ1-5 | TRBV4-1 | ASSPRTGTPINQPQH
. | TRBJ2-3 | TRBV5-1 | ASTDREADTQY
. | TRBJ1-4 | TRBV28 | ASCGERNEKLF
once | TRBJ1-2 | TRBV5-1 | ASSSGQGNYGYT
. | TRBJ1-1 | TRBV27 | ASSLSVTSEAF
. | TRBJ2-7 | TRBV10-2 | ASSESLKGTYEQY
. | TRBJ2-3 | TRBV10-3 | AIRGYGEDTQY
. | TRBJ1-3 | TRBV19 | ASTIGGTGNTIY
. | TRBJ2-2 | TRBV7-9 | ASSPMTGSRDGELF
. | TRBJ1-5 | TRBV7-2 | ASSRTADNQPQH
. | TRBJ2-6 | TRBV7-2 | ASSFRGSGANVLT
. | TRBJ2-1 | TRBV7-5 | ARFHGWDRDPNEQF
. | TRBJ1-2 | TRBV9 | ASSVVGGGYGYT
. | TRBJ2-7 | TRBV21-1 | ASSTKTGKKYEQY
. | TRBJ2-3 | TRBV11-1 | ASSFPAGVHGTQY
. | TRBJ1-2 | TRBV19 | ASSKQGSGYT
. | TRBJ1-2 | TRBV28 | ASSLGTYYGYT
. | TRBJ1-5 | TRBV24-1 | ATSDFSRDQPQH
. | TRBJ2-7 | TRBV7-8 | ASSSKNDIGGFGEQY
once | TRBJ2-5 | TRBV3-1/TRBV3-2 | ASSQAGTDQETQY
. | TRBJ1-2 | TRBV7-9 | ASSWDRVTGYT
. | TRBJ1-3 | TRBV6-5 | ASTGKPGNTIY